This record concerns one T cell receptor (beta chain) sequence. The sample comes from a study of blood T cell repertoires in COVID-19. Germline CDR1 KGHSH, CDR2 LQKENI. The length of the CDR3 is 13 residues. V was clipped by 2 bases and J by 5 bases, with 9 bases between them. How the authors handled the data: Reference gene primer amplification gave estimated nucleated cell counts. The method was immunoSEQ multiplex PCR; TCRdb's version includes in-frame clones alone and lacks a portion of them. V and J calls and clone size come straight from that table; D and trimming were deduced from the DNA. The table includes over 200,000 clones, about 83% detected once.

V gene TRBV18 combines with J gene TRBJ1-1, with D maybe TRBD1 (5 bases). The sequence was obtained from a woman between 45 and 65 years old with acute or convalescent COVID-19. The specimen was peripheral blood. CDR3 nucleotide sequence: TGTGCCAGCTCACCAAGGACAAGTACTGAAGCTTTCTTT. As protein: CASSPRTSTEAFF.